This T cell receptor beta chain was documented in a study of T-cell memory formation after mild COVID-19. Turning to the study itself: Among the donors, TCR clusters were largely specific to each donor. Study findings and constraints: Contracting CD4+ clones sat mainly in CM and EM; CD8+ in EMRA.

TCR alpha and TCR beta cDNA libraries with sample barcodes and UMIs came from 5'RACE using constant-segment primers. Each CDR3 protein is one row after TCRdb ran MiXCR on the 5' RACE reads. Among approximately 440,000 distinct CDR3 sequences listed, around 19% were seen once. The V segment lost 5 bases and the J segment 2 bases; nucleotides outside the gene matches: 8. This CDR3 region has 16 residues. In germline, CDR1 is DFQATT, CDR2 SNEGSKA (reference sequence). This clonotype has more than one count but fewer than ten. Its antigen is unidentified. The sequenced sample was PBMCs or a T cell subset sorted from them (not recorded which). J is TRBJ2-3 and V is TRBV20-1; 12 positions match TRBD2. The receptor was derived from an adult woman who had mild COVID-19 (a few samples of this study predate the infection). Cell type and time point are not known. CDR3 in amino acids: CSAQTSGGLYTDTQYF. CDR3 nucleotides: TGCAGTGCTCAGACTAGCGGGGGACTTTACACAGATACGCAGTATTTT.